This record covers a single T cell receptor beta chain. The CDR3 is made up of 14 amino acids. Looked up from germline, CDR1 is SGHRS and CDR2 is YFSETQ. The V gene lost 0 bases and the J gene lost 1 base, with 7 bases spanning the gap. Clones were read by immunoSEQ multiplex PCR, and TCRdb kept only the in-frame ones, dropping some. The sample includes 55,000 to 75,000 clones, approximately 80% of them seen just once. The data belong to a study of blood T cell repertoires in COVID-19. Specimen: peripheral blood. The clonotype was recovered from a man aged 65-85 years who had recovered from COVID-19. J is TRBJ1-1 and V is TRBV5-1; no clear D. DNA for the CDR3: TGCGCCAGCAGCTTGGAGCCGCCGAACACTGAAGCTTTCTTT. Its translation: CASSLEPPNTEAFF.